The 9 T cell receptor beta chains listed next were all sequenced from one sample in a study of T cell responses to AZD1222 COVID-19 vaccine. Repertoires were generated with immunoSEQ multiplex PCR, while TCRdb's copy carries only in-frame clones and drops some. Counted here are 140,000 to 150,000 clones, roughly nine tenths occurring once; the ten biggest clones make up roughly 3.8%. The material sequenced was peripheral blood, taken 28 days after the second AZD1222 dose. Receptors were obtained from an adult who received the AZD1222 COVID-19 vaccine.

This sequence joins TRBV19 and TRBJ1-1, with 8 nucleotides matching TRBD1. The V and J ends lost 3 bases and 4 bases, in that order; junction bases with no gene match: 1. This CDR3 contains 13 residues. In germline, CDR1 is LNHDA, CDR2 SQIVND (reference sequence). CDR3 sequence: CASSMDRATEAFF. Written as DNA, the CDR3 is TGTGCCAGTAGTATGGACAGGGCCACTGAAGCTTTCTTT.

This chain joins TRBV5-1 and TRBJ2-2, with 8 bases fitting TRBD1. From germline, CDR1 is SGHRS and CDR2 YFSETQ. The CDR3 runs to 14 residues. V lost 4 bases to trimming and J lost 7 bases; unmatched junction nucleotides: 6. DNA of the CDR3: TGCGCCAGCAGCCCGGACAGGGCCATCGGGGAGCTGTTTTTT. Residues: CASSPDRAIGELFF.

The CDR3 reads CASSLERFRGVTEAFF. In DNA, the CDR3 is TGTGCCAGCAGCTTGGAAAGGTTCAGGGGAGTCACTGAAGCTTTCTTT. The chain links TRBV5-8 to TRBJ1-1; D possibly corresponds to TRBD1 (6 bases). Trimming removed 0 bases from V and 4 bases from J, with 16 bases in between. CDR3 size: 16 residues. Germline loops: CDR1 SGHTS, CDR2 YDEGEE.

The chain joins TRBV6-2 or TRBV6-3 to TRBJ2-5, with D possibly being TRBD1 (6 bases). V lost 2 bases, J lost 5 bases, and 9 bases lay in between. This CDR3 is 13 amino acids long. Germline loops: CDR1 MNHEY, CDR2 SVGEGT. This CDR3 reads CASSYVRGETQYF. In DNA form, the CDR3 reads TGTGCCAGCAGTTACGTCAGGGGTGAGACCCAGTACTTC.

The genes are TRBV29-1 and TRBJ1-1, with D perhaps matching TRBD1 (5 bases). The CDR3 loop spans 12 amino acids. Trimming cost V 5 bases and J 11 bases, with 18 bases left between them. Germline V gene data show CDR1 as SQVTM and CDR2 as ANQGSEA. This CDR3 reads CSVLTDTMNAFF. In nucleotides, the CDR3 is TGCAGCGTTTTGACGGACACCATGAACGCTTTCTTT.

Only a few counts were recorded for this clone. The chain couples TRBV29-1 to TRBJ2-3, with a tentative D call TRBD2 (5 bases). This CDR3 comprises 15 residues. The germline gives CDR1 SQVTM, CDR2 ANQGSEA. Deletions cut 1 base from V and 0 bases from J, with 11 bases between. CDR3 sequence: CSVEALVPSTDTQYF. In DNA form, the CDR3 reads TGCAGCGTTGAAGCACTAGTGCCTAGCACAGATACGCAGTATTTT.

The CDR3 spells CASSYIGGGGTDEQFF. CDR3 sequence (DNA): TGTGCCAGCAGCTACATAGGAGGCGGGGGTACGGATGAGCAGTTCTTC. This chain connects TRBV3-1 (or the pseudogene TRBV3-2) to TRBJ2-1; 7 nucleotides line up with TRBD2. The CDR3 sequence is 16 residues long. Germline loops: CDR1 LGHDT, CDR2 YNNKEL (reference sequence). The V and J ends lost 5 bases and 8 bases, in that order; junction bases with no gene match: 15.

V usage is TRBV27 and J usage is TRBJ2-1, with D uncertain. There are 15 residues in the CDR3. Per germline, CDR1 MNHEY and CDR2 SMNVEV (reference sequence). Trimming stripped 6 bases from V and 0 bases from J, with 12 bases between. The CDR3 is CASRTTRSSYNEQFF. The CDR3 nucleotides read TGTGCCAGCAGGACGACCCGAAGCTCCTACAATGAGCAGTTCTTC.

The V gene is TRBV6-5, the J gene TRBJ2-7; perhaps TRBD1 as D (5 bases). This CDR3 has 14 amino acids. The V gene's germline CDR1 is MNHEY and CDR2 SVGAGI. V was trimmed by 6 bases and J by 3 bases, leaving 15 bases between them. The CDR3, as DNA: TGTGCCAGCAGACAAGACAGATCTTTCTACGAGCAGTACTTC. Protein product: CASRQDRSFYEQYF.